Listed here are 14 T cell receptor beta chains from one sample, sequenced in a study of blood T cell repertoires in COVID-19 (dated by TCRdb to the early 2020s). Preparation of the library involved the immunoSEQ multiplex PCR assay. TCRdb mirrors the immuneACCESS table, restricted to in-frame sequences. Some clones are absent from its copies; in checked studies, under half trace to an unresolved V gene, and the reason for the others is unknown. Present in this sample are a few hundred thousand clones, about 86% of which were seen just once. The ten biggest clones cover nearly 9% of the sample. Sample: peripheral blood. Receptors were obtained from an elderly man with acute or convalescent COVID-19.

V usage is TRBV24-1 and J usage is TRBJ2-2; D is unresolved. Trimming pared 2 bases from V and 1 base from J, leaving 4 bases between. The length of the CDR3 is 14 residues. Germline V gene lookup returns CDR1 KGHDR and CDR2 SFDVKD. CDR3 sequence reads: CATSDYRNTGELFF. CDR3 coding DNA: TGTGCCACCAGTGATTACAGGAACACCGGGGAGCTGTTTTTT.

The chain is built from TRBV18 and TRBJ1-5, with 8 bases that match TRBD1. Per the germline V gene, CDR1 is KGHSH and CDR2 is LQKENI. V lost 3 bases, J lost 11 bases, and 12 bases stayed unmatched. CDR3 length: 15 residues. DNA for the CDR3: TGTGCCAGCTCACCGGAGCAACAGGGGGTCGTTTCCCAGCATTTT. This codes for CASSPEQQGVVSQHF.

This rearrangement joins TRBV5-1 to TRBJ2-3; possible D gene TRBD1, 5 bases. Germline V CDR1 and CDR2: SGHRS, YFSETQ. Between the trimmed V and J ends, which lost 5 bases and 7 bases, there was a span of 17 bases. The length of the CDR3 is 14 residues. The CDR3, as DNA: TGCGCCAGCAGACCTCAGATTAGGACAAATACGCAGTATTTT. This gives the protein CASRPQIRTNTQYF.

This sequence joins TRBV7-9 and TRBJ1-5; D gene ambiguous. The CDR3 contains 12 residues. Germline V lookup: CDR1 SEHNR, CDR2 FQNEAQ (reference sequence). Trimming stripped 8 bases from V and 4 bases from J, with 9 bases between. The DNA of the CDR3 is TGTGCCAGCGGACGGACTAATCAGCCCCAGCATTTT. Its translation: CASGRTNQPQHF.

The rearrangement links TRBV29-1 to TRBJ1-2; tentatively, D is TRBD1 (5 bases). The CDR3 runs to 12 residues. The germline V gene has CDR1 SQVTM and CDR2 ANQGSEA. The CDR3 region is CSGGAGNYGYTF. CDR3 nucleotide sequence: TGCTCGGGCGGGGCAGGCAACTATGGCTACACCTTC.

The chain has TRBV2 and TRBJ2-2; weak D call: TRBD1 (5 bases). The CDR3 is 15 amino acids. The germline V gene encodes CDR1 SNHLY and CDR2 FYNNEI. V was pared by 3 bases and J by 2 bases, with 10 bases between. CDR3 loop: CASSDRTRNTGELFF. CDR3 in DNA: TGTGCCAGCAGTGACAGGACACGAAACACCGGGGAGCTGTTTTTT. Looking up the rest from reference TRBV2 and TRBJ2-2 gives the full variable domain: EPEVTQTPSHQVTQMGQEVILRCVPISNHLYFYWYRQILGQKVEFLVSFYNNEISEKSEIFDDQFSVERPDGSNFTLKIRSTKLEDSAMYFCASSDRTRNTGELFFGEGSRLTVL.

This chain connects TRBV5-1 to TRBJ2-6; tentative D call: TRBD1 (6 bases). Germline V CDR1 and CDR2: SGHRS, YFSETQ. This CDR3 has 18 residues. Trimming stripped 4 bases from V and 0 bases from J, with 17 bases between. CDR3 loop: CASSPGATGPSGANVLTF. For the CDR3, the DNA is TGCGCCAGCAGCCCCGGGGCGACAGGCCCCTCTGGGGCCAACGTCCTGACTTTC.

The chain employs TRBV15 and TRBJ2-2, with D unresolved. CDR3 size: 13 residues. Between the trimmed V and J ends, which lost 0 bases and 7 bases, there was a span of 6 bases. Germline-derived CDR1 and CDR2 are LNHNV and YYDKDF (reference sequence). CDR3 in amino acids: CATSRESIGELFF. In nucleotides, the CDR3 is TGTGCCACCAGCAGAGAGAGTATCGGGGAGCTGTTTTTT. The full variable domain, completed using reference TRBV15 and TRBJ2-2, is DAMVIQNPRYQVTQFGKPVTLSCSQTLNHNVMYWYQQKSSQAPKLLFHYYDKDFNNEADTPDNFQSRRPNTSFCFLDIRSPGLGDTAMYLCATSRESIGELFFGEGSRLTVL.

CDR3 residues: CASSYDTTVYGYTF. Here the CDR3 DNA reads TGTGCCAGCAGTTACGATACGACAGTCTATGGCTACACCTTC. The gene calls are TRBV6-5 and TRBJ1-2; the D gene is possibly TRBD1 (5 bases). CDR1 MNHEY and CDR2 SVGAGI come from the germline V gene. The V and J ends lost 2 bases and 4 bases respectively, with 11 bases between them. The CDR3 runs to 14 residues.

The chain couples TRBV5-1 to TRBJ2-2; 8 positions match TRBD2. This CDR3 comprises 15 residues. In germline, CDR1 is SGHRS, CDR2 YFSETQ. The trim removed 4 bases at V and 5 bases at J, leaving 7 bases unmatched. For the CDR3, the DNA is TGCGCCAGCAGCGCGGGAGGCGGGGCAACCGGGGAGCTGTTTTTT. The encoded protein is CASSAGGGATGELFF.

The rearrangement links TRBV7-9 to TRBJ1-1, with D possibly being TRBD1 (5 bases). V shed 1 base and J shed 0 bases, with 12 bases lying between them. Germline V CDR1 and CDR2: SEHNR, FQNEAQ (reference sequence). The CDR3 runs to 16 residues. The CDR3 loop is CASSLGAYRLNTEAFF. The CDR3 DNA follows: TGTGCCAGCAGCTTAGGCGCCTACAGGTTGAACACTGAAGCTTTCTTT.

The V call is TRBV28, the J call TRBJ1-2; D is unresolved. The length of the CDR3 is 12 residues. V dropped 3 bases and J dropped 4 bases, with 6 bases sitting between them. Germline assignment: CDR1 MDHEN and CDR2 SYDVKM. In DNA, the CDR3 is TGTGCCAGCAGTTTGAACTTCTATGGCTACACCTTC. It is translated as CASSLNFYGYTF.

The sample holds a few counts of this clone. The V call is TRBV12-3 or TRBV12-4, the J call TRBJ1-1; D is unclear. The germline V and J ends were trimmed by 5 bases and 7 bases, with 14 bases remaining between them. The CDR3 loop spans 13 amino acids. In DNA form, the CDR3 reads TGTGCCAGCAGTGGTACCGGCGGAGGTGAAGCTTTCTTT. Protein sequence: CASSGTGGGEAFF.

This chain connects TRBV5-1 to TRBJ2-2, with D maybe TRBD2 (7 bases). This CDR3 is built from 15 residues. The V end was cut by 2 bases, the J end by 3 bases, with 11 bases between. Germline CDR1 reads SGHRS; CDR2 reads YFSETQ. The CDR3 reads CASSLGGDYTGELFF. CDR3 bases: TGCGCCAGCAGCTTAGGGGGGGATTACACCGGGGAGCTGTTTTTT.